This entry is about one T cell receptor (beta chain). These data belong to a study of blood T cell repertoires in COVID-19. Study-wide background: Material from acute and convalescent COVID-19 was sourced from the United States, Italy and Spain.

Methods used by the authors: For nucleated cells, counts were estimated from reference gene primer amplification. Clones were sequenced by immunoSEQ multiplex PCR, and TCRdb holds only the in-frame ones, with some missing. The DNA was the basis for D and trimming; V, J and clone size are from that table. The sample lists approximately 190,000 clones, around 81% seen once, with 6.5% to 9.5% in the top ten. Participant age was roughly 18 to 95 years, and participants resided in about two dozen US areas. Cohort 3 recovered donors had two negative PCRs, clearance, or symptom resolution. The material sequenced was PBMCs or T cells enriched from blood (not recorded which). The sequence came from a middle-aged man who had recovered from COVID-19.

The DNA for the CDR3 is TGTGCCAGCAGCCCCGCCGCAGGATCTCTGAACTATGGCTACACCTTC. Amino acids: CASSPAAGSLNYGYTF. V usage is TRBV7-8 and J usage is TRBJ1-2; no reliable D call. Trimming removed 5 bases from V and 2 bases from J, with 18 bases in between. Looked up from germline, CDR1 is SGHVS and CDR2 is FQNEAQ. CDR3 length: 16 residues. Drawing the rest from reference TRBV7-8 and TRBJ1-2, the complete variable domain is GAGVSQSPRYKVAKRGQDVALRCDPISGHVSLFWYQQALGQGPEFLTYFQNEAQLDKSGLPSDRFFAERPEGSVSTLKIQRTQQEDSAVYLCASSPAAGSLNYGYTFGSGTRLTVV.